A single sample gave rise to the 6 T cell receptor beta chains below, sequenced in a study of blood T cell repertoires in COVID-19. TCRdb's table, derived via immunoSEQ multiplex PCR, lists solely in-frame clones and lacks some. This table holds under 100,000 clones, approximately 80% found once. The sample consisted of peripheral blood. The receptors here all came from a man aged 50 to 59 with acute or convalescent COVID-19.

The genes are TRBV19 and TRBJ1-6; 9 bases line up with TRBD1. Per the germline V gene, CDR1 is LNHDA and CDR2 is SQIVND (reference sequence). The trim removed 7 bases at V and 0 bases at J, leaving 7 bases unmatched. This CDR3 is 17 amino acids long. In DNA, the CDR3 is TGTGCCAGTAAAGATCTGGGACAGGGCTCCTATAATTCACCCCTCCACTTT. Translating it yields CASKDLGQGSYNSPLHF.

J is TRBJ2-1 and V is TRBV15, with TRBD1 identical over 9 bases. Trimming at V came to 3 bases and at J to 1 base, leaving 1 base not matched to a gene. Germline loops: CDR1 LNHNV, CDR2 YYDKDF (reference sequence). This CDR3 spans 15 amino acids. CDR3 sequence: CATSRDRGSYNEQFF. The CDR3 DNA follows: TGTGCCACCAGCAGGGACAGGGGATCCTACAATGAGCAGTTCTTC.

The genes are TRBV5-4 and TRBJ1-1, with D possibly matching TRBD1 (5 bases). V was trimmed by 3 bases and J by 5 bases, leaving 8 bases between them. The CDR3 is made up of 12 amino acids. Germline lookup yields CDR1 SGHNT and CDR2 YYREEE (reference sequence). CDR3 loop: CASSWDLTEAFF. CDR3 nucleotides: TGTGCCAGCAGCTGGGACTTGACTGAAGCTTTCTTT.

V is TRBV5-1 and J is TRBJ2-1; 13 bases map to TRBD2. The CDR3 length is 16 residues. The germline V gene encodes CDR1 SGHRS and CDR2 YFSETQ. The ends lost 4 bases at V and 9 bases at J; junction bases unmatched: 10. Written as DNA, the CDR3 is TGCGCCAGCAGCGACCGGACTAGCGGGAGAAAAAGTGAGCAGTTCTTC. Its translation is CASSDRTSGRKSEQFF.

The J gene is TRBJ2-2, the V gene TRBV30; D possibly corresponds to TRBD1 (5 bases). Between the trimmed V and J ends, which lost 0 bases and 5 bases, there was a span of 7 bases. Per the germline V gene, CDR1 is GTSNPN and CDR2 is SVGIG (reference sequence). This CDR3 has 13 amino acids. The CDR3 loop reads CAWSVQDTGELFF. Written as DNA, the CDR3 is TGTGCCTGGAGTGTACAGGATACCGGGGAGCTGTTTTTT.

The V and J genes are TRBV9 and TRBJ2-2; the D gene is possibly TRBD1 (6 bases). Per the germline V gene, CDR1 is SGDLS and CDR2 is YYNGEE. There are 16 residues in the CDR3. V dropped 0 bases and J dropped 0 bases, with 9 bases sitting between them. The CDR3 loop is CASSVGTATNTGELFF. CDR3 DNA: TGTGCCAGCAGCGTAGGGACAGCAACGAACACCGGGGAGCTGTTTTTT. Using reference TRBV9 and TRBJ2-2 for the parts outside the CDR3, the full variable domain is DSGVTQTPKHLITATGQRVTLRCSPRSGDLSVYWYQQSLDQGLQFLIQYYNGEERAKGNILERFSAQQFPDLHSELNLSSLELGDSALYFCASSVGTATNTGELFFGEGSRLTVL.